A single sample is the source of the 19 T cell receptor beta chains below, sequenced in a study of cytomegalovirus exposure and HLA in healthy donors (dated by TCRdb to about 2017). The method behind the library was the immunoSEQ multiplex PCR assay. A mixture of 60 forward primers for TCR Vbeta segments and 13 reverse primers for TCR Jbeta segments was used in the multiplex PCR. TCRdb mirrors the immuneACCESS table, restricted to in-frame sequences. Some clones are absent from its copies; in checked studies, under half trace to an unresolved V gene, and the reason for the others is unknown. The sample table shows more than 130,000 clones, and roughly two thirds are seen once. The ten largest clones add up to around an eighth of the sample. Sequenced input: PBMCs. These TCRs come from a human donor in good health.

This clone was counted only a few times. The chain is built from TRBV19 and TRBJ1-1, with TRBD1 identical over 8 bases. The V gene's germline CDR1 is LNHDA and CDR2 SQIVND (reference sequence). The CDR3 runs 12 residues. Losses at the gene ends were 4 bases for V and 8 bases for J; bases not matched to a gene: 3. This CDR3 reads CASSRGTGEAFF. In DNA, the CDR3 is TGTGCCAGTAGTAGGGGGACAGGAGAAGCTTTCTTT.

This chain connects TRBV7-9 to TRBJ2-3; D perhaps matches TRBD1 (5 bases). The V gene lost 6 bases and the J gene lost 4 bases, with 14 bases spanning the gap. CDR3 size: 14 residues. Germline values: CDR1 SEHNR, CDR2 FQNEAQ (reference sequence). CDR3 amino acids: CASSQGAGADTQYF. The DNA for the CDR3 is TGTGCCAGCAGTCAAGGGGCCGGTGCAGATACGCAGTATTTT.

The rearrangement joins TRBV30 to TRBJ2-1; 14 bases line up with TRBD2. This CDR3 comprises 16 residues. Trimming took 6 bases from V and 5 from J; bases not matched to a gene: 9. Germline CDR1 is GTSNPN and CDR2 is SVGIG (reference sequence). The CDR3 sequence is CACRTSGRPTDNEQFF. The CDR3 DNA is TGTGCCTGTAGGACTAGCGGGAGGCCTACTGACAATGAGCAGTTCTTC. The full variable domain, with the rest looked up from reference TRBV30 and TRBJ2-1, is SQTIHQWPATLVQPVGSPLSLECTVEGTSNPNLYWYRQAAGRGLQLLFYSVGIGQISSEVPQNLSASRPQDRQFILSSKKLLLSDSGFYLCACRTSGRPTDNEQFFGPGTRLTVL.

This clone was counted only a few times. This chain joins TRBV10-3 and TRBJ2-3; possibly TRBD2 for D (5 bases). V dropped 4 bases and J dropped 0 bases, with 11 bases sitting between them. There are 15 residues in the CDR3. Germline values: CDR1 ENHRY, CDR2 SYGVKD. The CDR3 sequence: CAISANSGSTDTQYF. The CDR3 coding sequence is TGTGCCATCAGTGCCAACAGCGGCAGCACAGATACGCAGTATTTT.

The V gene is TRBV28, the J gene TRBJ1-4; 9 bases map to TRBD1. The CDR3 is made up of 18 amino acids. Looked up from germline, CDR1 is MDHEN and CDR2 is SYDVKM. Trimming removed 5 bases from V and 8 bases from J; junction bases left unmatched: 18. The CDR3 bases are TGTGCCAGCAGTCACCGGGGGACAGGGTTTCCCTTTGGGGAAAAACTGTTTTTT. This sequence encodes CASSHRGTGFPFGEKLFF.

The chain links TRBV12-2 to TRBJ2-7; the table calls TRBD2, which could not be checked here. TRBV12-2 is a pseudogene segment. The CDR3 contains 14 residues. The CDR3 spells CASRSQPFSDEQYF. CDR3 sequence (DNA): TGTGCAAGTCGCTCCCAGCCATTTAGCGACGAGCAGTACTTC.

The V and J genes are TRBV28 and TRBJ1-2; D is possibly TRBD1 (6 bases). CDR3 length: 17 amino acids. CDR1 MDHEN and CDR2 SYDVKM come from the germline V gene. The V end lost 1 base, the J end lost 4 bases, and 19 bases lay between the germline ends. The CDR3 here is CASSLLTGADSTYGYTF. The CDR3 nucleotides read TGTGCCAGCAGTTTATTAACCGGGGCGGACAGCACCTATGGCTACACCTTC.

V gene TRBV5-8 combines with J gene TRBJ2-5, with TRBD1 matching 9 bases. The CDR3 contains 13 residues. Germline loops: CDR1 SGHTS, CDR2 YDEGEE. The J segment lost 6 bases and the V segment lost 4 bases, leaving 4 bases of the junction unmatched. The CDR3 region has the DNA TGTGCCAGCAGCCTGGGACAGGGAAAGACCCAGTACTTC. It translates to CASSLGQGKTQYF.

This chain joins TRBV9 and TRBJ2-2, with D perhaps TRBD1 (5 bases). This CDR3 has 12 residues. The germline V gene encodes CDR1 SGDLS and CDR2 YYNGEE. Between the trimmed V and J ends, which lost 5 bases and 6 bases, there was a span of 8 bases. The CDR3 reads CASRGLPGELFF. The CDR3 DNA reads TGTGCCAGCAGGGGGCTTCCCGGGGAGCTGTTTTTT.

The CDR3 loop is CASSLTGGAIEAFF. CDR3 in DNA: TGTGCCAGCAGCTTAACGGGGGGGGCGATTGAAGCTTTCTTT. The chain employs TRBV7-3 and TRBJ1-1, with D possibly being TRBD1 (6 bases). The length of the CDR3 is 14 residues. Trimming stripped 0 bases from V and 7 bases from J, with 12 bases between. Germline V gene data show CDR1 as SGHTA and CDR2 as FQGTGA.

This clone showed up just a few times. The chain carries TRBV7-8 and TRBJ1-4; the D gene is possibly TRBD1 (6 bases). V dropped 2 bases and J dropped 5 bases, with 21 bases sitting between them. Germline-derived CDR1 and CDR2 are SGHVS and FQNEAQ. The CDR3 totals 18 residues. For the CDR3, the DNA is TGTGCCAGCAGCTTAAGAGTCTCGCGTGACAGGAGGAATGAAAAACTGTTTTTT. Protein product: CASSLRVSRDRRNEKLFF.

This sequence joins TRBV29-1 and TRBJ1-2; possibly TRBD1 for D (6 bases). The germline V and J ends were trimmed by 5 bases and 5 bases, with 12 bases remaining between them. Germline V gene data show CDR1 as SQVTM and CDR2 as ANQGSEA. The CDR3 runs 12 residues. The CDR3 nucleotides read TGCAGCGTTCGGACAGTGGAATATGGCTACACCTTC. Translation gives CSVRTVEYGYTF.

The genes are TRBV11-2 and TRBJ2-5; D remains ambiguous. The germline V gene encodes CDR1 SGHAT and CDR2 FQNNGV. Trimming removed 0 bases at V and 5 bases at J, with 7 bases between. CDR3 length: 13 amino acids. CDR3 coding DNA: TGTGCCAGCAGCTTAGAACGGGTGGAGACCCAGTACTTC. It specifies CASSLERVETQYF.

V is TRBV5-1 and J is TRBJ2-2; 8 positions agree with TRBD1. Germline V gives CDR1 SGHRS, CDR2 YFSETQ. V trimming: 0 bases; J trimming: 5 bases; junction bases outside the gene matches: 6. The CDR3 loop spans 16 amino acids. The CDR3 protein is CASSLAGQGGTGELFF. Written as DNA, the CDR3 is TGCGCCAGCAGCTTGGCCGGACAGGGCGGAACCGGGGAGCTGTTTTTT.

This clone was observed a handful of times. The J gene is TRBJ1-2, the V gene TRBV27; 8 bases match TRBD1. Germline V CDR1 and CDR2: MNHEY, SMNVEV (reference sequence). The CDR3 has 14 amino acids. V shed 3 bases and J 4 bases; nucleotides not matched to a gene: 4. This chain's CDR3 is CASSLRTGGYGYTF. CDR3 nucleotides: TGTGCCAGCAGTTTGAGAACAGGGGGCTATGGCTACACCTTC.

This clone has just a few counts. The genes are TRBV6-4 and TRBJ2-3, with D perhaps matching TRBD2 (6 bases). Per the germline V gene, CDR1 is MRHNA and CDR2 is SNTAGT. V dropped 10 bases and J dropped 1 base, with 12 bases sitting between them. The CDR3 runs to 13 residues. DNA of the CDR3: TGTGCCACCGGCTCTAGCGGCACAGATACGCAGTATTTT. The encoded protein is CATGSSGTDTQYF.

The chain is built from TRBV10-1 and TRBJ1-5; D unresolved. Germline V gene lookup returns CDR1 WNHNN and CDR2 SYGVQD (reference sequence). V lost 6 bases, J lost 3 bases, and 6 bases lay in between. The CDR3 loop spans 12 amino acids. The CDR3 bases are TGCGCCAGCAGCCAGAACAATCAGCCCCAGCATTTT. It is translated as CASSQNNQPQHF.

J is TRBJ1-4 and V is TRBV15; D is uncertain. The CDR3 has 18 amino acids. The V gene lost 0 bases and the J gene lost 0 bases, with 14 bases spanning the gap. Germline loops: CDR1 LNHNV, CDR2 YYDKDF (reference sequence). The CDR3 sequence is CATSRDFGQFATNEKLFF. The CDR3 DNA is TGTGCCACCAGCAGAGATTTTGGGCAGTTTGCAACTAATGAAAAACTGTTTTTT. Full variable domain (rest looked up from reference TRBV15 and TRBJ1-4): DAMVIQNPRYQVTQFGKPVTLSCSQTLNHNVMYWYQQKSSQAPKLLFHYYDKDFNNEADTPDNFQSRRPNTSFCFLDIRSPGLGDTAMYLCATSRDFGQFATNEKLFFGSGTQLSVL.

As regards this clone: Without the conserved terminal phenylalanine or tryptophan, this CDR3 likely stems from a read error. The J gene is TRBJ2-7, the V gene TRBV29-1, with D perhaps matching TRBD2 (7 bases). The V and J ends lost 1 base and 4 bases respectively, with 23 bases between them. CDR1 is SQVTM and CDR2 is ANQGSEA in the germline V gene. The CDR3 loop spans 17 amino acids. The CDR3 DNA reads as TGCAGCGTTGAAGGGGGGGGCCCCGGGACGGACCGATACGAGCAGTACCTC. It codes for CSVEGGGPGTDRYEQYL.